This entry describes one TCR beta chain. Its target is not known. The data derive from a study of neoadjuvant anti-PD-1 for oral cavity cancer. Study information: Non-progressing patients received a fourth nivolumab dose near day 43, then surgery on days 50-56. Regarding the study as a whole: With three patients per group, TCR findings need larger cohorts. Post-nivolumab, blood T cell clonality was significantly elevated in non-responders.

Time point given: after neoadjuvant nivolumab, at surgical resection. Only in-frame clones appear in the TCRdb table, and some are missing; sequencing was by immunoSEQ multiplex PCR. The repertoire includes roughly 14,000 clones, just under 75% of them detected once, and 2% to 2.5% sits in the top ten. V lost 2 bases and J lost 5; bases outside the gene matches: 9. Germline lookup yields CDR1 SQVTM and CDR2 ANQGSEA. The CDR3 runs to 15 residues. This TCR came from a person aged 35-79 years with oral cavity squamous cell carcinoma. The chain recombines TRBV29-1 with TRBJ2-7; TRBD2 agrees at 10 bases. Sequences were derived from PBMCs, sampled after nivolumab (anti-PD-1) treatment. The CDR3 DNA is TGCAGCGTTGAATTTCCTAGCGGGAGATGGAACGAGCAGTACTTC. This encodes CSVEFPSGRWNEQYF.